These 15 T cell receptor beta chains came from one sample sequenced in a study of regulatory T cells in long-lasting Graves disease. Investigators prepared the TCR beta libraries by applying iRepertoire HTBI primers and Arm-PCR of CDR3 regions. TCRdb passed the multiplex PCR reads through MiXCR, listing each CDR3 protein once. Among about 400,000 distinct CDR3 sequences, 20% were seen once, and the ten largest hold about a fifth. Time point noted: persistent/refractory GD, antithyroid drugs over 5 years with positive TRAb. PBMCs provided the RNA from which the TCR library was made. The sample here was peripheral blood mononuclear cells (PBMCs), taken when the disease was refractory, from a patient treated with antithyroid drugs. The origin of the receptors is a female donor with Graves disease.

In its sample, this clonotype was seen once. The chain employs TRBV4-2 and TRBJ2-5, with D unresolved. CDR1 is LGHNA, CDR2 YNFKEQ, per germline. Trimming took 2 bases from V and 2 from J, leaving 15 bases between them. The CDR3 spans 16 residues. CDR3 DNA: TGTGCCAGCAGCCAAAGGCCCCGGACGAGTCAAGAGACCCAGTACTTC. Its translation: CASSQRPRTSQETQYF.

This clonotype has a handful of counts. The chain carries TRBV6-2 or TRBV6-3 and TRBJ2-7; D is perhaps TRBD1 or TRBD2 (5 bases each). Germline lookup yields CDR1 MNHEY and CDR2 SVGEGT. V shed 2 bases and J shed 5 bases, with 19 bases lying between them. CDR3 length equals 16 residues. CDR3: CASSYEQEGTSHEQYF. CDR3 DNA: TGTGCCAGCAGTTACGAACAAGAGGGGACGTCGCACGAGCAGTACTTC.

The chain couples TRBV28 to TRBJ2-1, with 8 positions matching TRBD1. The trim removed 1 base at V and 3 bases at J, leaving 2 bases unmatched. The V gene's germline CDR1 is MDHEN and CDR2 SYDVKM. There are 15 residues in the CDR3. DNA of the CDR3: TGTGCCAGCAGTTTATCAGGGGGCGACTACAATGAGCAGTTCTTC. Translation gives CASSLSGGDYNEQFF.

This sequence joins TRBV15 and TRBJ2-3; D is tentatively TRBD1 or TRBD2 (5 bases each). The germline CDR1 and CDR2 sequences are LNHNV and YYDKDF (reference sequence). The V end lost 4 bases, the J end lost 2 bases, and 13 bases lay between the germline ends. CDR3 size: 15 residues. The CDR3 region has the DNA TGTGCCACCAGCATCGGGACGGACGTCACAGATACGCAGTATTTT. As protein: CATSIGTDVTDTQYF.

This clonotype was detected only once. This may be a read error, as it is one base from a much larger clone. The gene calls are TRBV29-1 and TRBJ1-2, with 7 positions matching TRBD1. Germline V gene lookup returns CDR1 SQVTM and CDR2 ANQGSEA. CDR3 length: 16 residues. The CDR3 spells CSADDTGTASNYGHTF. In DNA, the CDR3 is TGCAGCGCCGACGATACCGGGACAGCCTCGAACTATGGCCACACCTTC. Combining the CDR3 with reference TRBV29-1 and TRBJ1-2 gives the whole variable domain SAVISQKPSRDICQRGTSLTIQCQVDSQVTMMFWYRQQPGQSLTLIATANQGSEATYESGFVIDKFPISRPNLTFSTLTVSNMSPEDSSIYLCSADDTGTASNYGHTFGSGTRLTVV.

The rearrangement links TRBV28 to TRBJ2-1; 7 bases line up with TRBD2. The CDR3 covers 15 residues. Per germline, CDR1 MDHEN and CDR2 SYDVKM. J lost 1 base, V lost 7 bases, and 7 bases had no gene match. This chain's CDR3 is CASTESSGSYNEQFF. Here the CDR3 DNA reads TGTGCCAGCACCGAATCTAGCGGATCCTACAATGAGCAGTTCTTC. The whole variable domain, filled in from reference TRBV28 and TRBJ2-1, reads DVKVTQSSRYLVKRTGEKVFLECVQDMDHENMFWYRQDPGLGLRLIYFSYDVKMKEKGDIPEGYSVSREKKERFSLILESASTNQTSMYLCASTESSGSYNEQFFGPGTRLTVL.

This clonotype was counted only a few times. V and J are TRBV4-2 and TRBJ1-3; TRBD1 is a possible D gene (5 bases). Germline CDR1 LGHNA, CDR2 YNFKEQ. Trimming took off 7 bases at V and 2 bases at J, with 9 bases between the two ends. The CDR3 runs 13 residues. CDR3 sequence: CASTGDPGNTIYF. The CDR3 DNA sequence: TGTGCCAGCACGGGGGATCCTGGAAACACCATATATTTT.

This clonotype was found many times. The chain employs TRBV12-3 or TRBV12-4 and TRBJ2-2; 10 bases are a match to TRBD2. CDR3 length: 15 amino acids. Trimming cost V 6 bases and J 4 bases; bases outside gene matches: 5. The CDR3 is CASRWLAGATGELFF. CDR3 nucleotide sequence: TGTGCCAGCAGGTGGCTAGCGGGAGCCACCGGGGAGCTGTTTTTT.

This clonotype occurred a few times. V gene TRBV29-1 combines with J gene TRBJ1-4, with D perhaps matching TRBD1 (5 bases). V was clipped by 4 bases and J by 8 bases, with 11 bases between them. CDR1 SQVTM and CDR2 ANQGSEA come from the germline V gene. The CDR3 loop spans 12 amino acids. The DNA of the CDR3 is TGCAGCGTTGCCGGGCGGGACGAAAAACTGTTTTTT. This codes for CSVAGRDEKLFF.

A few counts support this clonotype. The J gene is TRBJ1-1, the V gene TRBV6-5, with 9 nucleotides matching TRBD1. Per the germline V gene, CDR1 is MNHEY and CDR2 is SVGAGI. Trimming took 2 bases from V and 4 from J; bases not matched to a gene: 5. CDR3 length: 15 residues. The DNA of the CDR3 is TGTGCCAGCAGTTACCGGACAGGGGTGGTCACTGAAGCTTTCTTT. Protein product: CASSYRTGVVTEAFF.

This sequence joins TRBV10-3 and TRBJ2-3; TRBD2 matches 14 bases. The CDR3 is made up of 17 amino acids. Unmatched junction bases numbered 7, after V lost 4 bases and J lost 4 bases. CDR1 is ENHRY and CDR2 is SYGVKD in the germline V gene. The chain's CDR3 is CAISGGLAGGGADTQYF. The CDR3 region has the DNA TGTGCCATCAGTGGCGGACTAGCGGGAGGAGGGGCAGATACGCAGTATTTT.

The rearrangement uses TRBV14 and TRBJ1-1; D possibly corresponds to TRBD1 (5 bases). With 4 bases removed from V and 11 bases from J, the gap between germline ends came to 23 bases. Germline V gives CDR1 SGHDN, CDR2 FVKESK. CDR3 length: 15 residues. The CDR3 region has the DNA TGTGCCAGCAGCCTGGGGCAGGGAAGTGGAACGCGGGCTTTCTTT. It encodes CASSLGQGSGTRAFF.

This clonotype was observed a single time. The CDR3 ends on some other residue instead of the conserved phenylalanine or tryptophan, so this is likely a read error. The CDR3 loop reads CASSGYSNQPQHL. The CDR3 nucleotides read TGTGCCAGCAGTGGATATAGCAATCAGCCCCAGCATCTT. V is TRBV6-1 and J is TRBJ1-5; D not resolved. Germline V gene sequence: CDR1 MNHNS, CDR2 SASEGT. The V end lost 4 bases, the J end lost 0 bases, and 4 bases lay between the germline ends. This CDR3 has 13 residues.

This clonotype has only a few counts. At one end the junction does not follow the germline gene, possibly because of a read error. The J gene is TRBJ2-7, the V gene TRBV28, with TRBD2 matching over 7 bases. Per the germline V gene, CDR1 is MDHEN and CDR2 is SYDVKM. The CDR3 is 14 residues long. The DNA for the CDR3 is TGTGCCAGCAGTCCCCCGGGAGGTTGGGACGAACAGTACTTC. It is translated as CASSPPGGWDEQYF.

This clonotype was recorded many times. J is TRBJ1-1 and V is TRBV19; 12 bases align to TRBD1. In germline, CDR1 is LNHDA, CDR2 SQIVND (reference sequence). Losses at the gene ends were 5 bases for V and 1 base for J; bases not matched to a gene: 11. The length of the CDR3 is 18 residues. This CDR3 is CASSVIPGQGAGNTEAFF. CDR3 bases: TGTGCCAGTAGTGTGATACCGGGACAGGGGGCGGGGAACACTGAAGCTTTCTTT.